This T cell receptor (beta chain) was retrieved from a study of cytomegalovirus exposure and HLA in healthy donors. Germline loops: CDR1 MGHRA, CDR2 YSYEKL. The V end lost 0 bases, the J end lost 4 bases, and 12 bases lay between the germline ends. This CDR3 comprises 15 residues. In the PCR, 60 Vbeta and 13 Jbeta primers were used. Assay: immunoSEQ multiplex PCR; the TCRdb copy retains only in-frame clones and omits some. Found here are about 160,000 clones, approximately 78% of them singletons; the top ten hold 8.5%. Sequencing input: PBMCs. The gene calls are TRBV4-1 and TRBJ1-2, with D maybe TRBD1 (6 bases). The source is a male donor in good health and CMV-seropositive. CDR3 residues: CASSQDGQPSYGYTF. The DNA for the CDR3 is TGCGCCAGCAGCCAAGATGGACAGCCCTCCTATGGCTACACCTTC.